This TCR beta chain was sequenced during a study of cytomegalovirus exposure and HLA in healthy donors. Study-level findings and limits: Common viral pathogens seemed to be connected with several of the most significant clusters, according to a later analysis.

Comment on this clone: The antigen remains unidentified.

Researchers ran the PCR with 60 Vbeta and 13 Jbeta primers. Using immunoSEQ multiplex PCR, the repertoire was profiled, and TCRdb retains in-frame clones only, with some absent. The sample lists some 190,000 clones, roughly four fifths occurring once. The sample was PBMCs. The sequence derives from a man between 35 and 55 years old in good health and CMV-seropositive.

The CDR3 bases are TGTGCCAGCAGTTTGGGGGAAGAGACAGGGACGACCTACGAGCAGTACTTC. Encoded protein: CASSLGEETGTTYEQYF. The gene calls are TRBV28 and TRBJ2-7; 7 nucleotides agree with TRBD1. The CDR3 is 17 residues long. CDR1 is MDHEN and CDR2 is SYDVKM in the germline V gene. V gave up 3 bases and J gave up 2 bases; unmatched junction bases: 13.